Shown below are 23 T cell receptor beta chains from a single sample sequenced in a study of cytomegalovirus exposure and HLA in healthy donors. PCR involved 60 Vbeta and 13 Jbeta primers. Measured with immunoSEQ multiplex PCR; TCRdb has only the in-frame clones, and not every one. The sample records approximately 70,000 clones, about 71% being singletons. Source material: PBMCs. Source of these receptors: a woman in her 50s in good health and CMV-seropositive.

The chain employs TRBV6-5 and TRBJ2-1; tentatively, D is TRBD2 (5 bases). CDR1 and CDR2 (germline): MNHEY, SVGAGI. The CDR3 extends over 15 amino acids. Trimming cost V 7 bases and J 4 bases, with 17 bases left between them. For the CDR3, the DNA is TGTGCCAGCACCCGAGGAGGAGCGATTTACAATGAGCAGTTCTTC. Its translation is CASTRGGAIYNEQFF.

This chain links TRBV9 with TRBJ1-5, with a weak D call TRBD1 (5 bases). Germline V gives CDR1 SGDLS, CDR2 YYNGEE. This CDR3 has 15 amino acids. V was pared by 4 bases and J by 4 bases, with 15 bases between. CDR3 coding DNA: TGTGCCAGCAGCCCCCTTGGCGGGGGGAATCAGCCCCAGCATTTT. Its translation is CASSPLGGGNQPQHF.

This clone was observed a handful of times. The chain has TRBV10-1 and TRBJ2-7, with D maybe TRBD2 (6 bases). Trimming cost V 5 bases and J 2 bases, with 13 bases left between them. This CDR3 comprises 14 residues. Germline V lookup: CDR1 WNHNN, CDR2 SYGVQD (reference sequence). The CDR3 loop reads CASSLGGAAYEQYF. The CDR3 DNA reads as TGCGCCAGCAGTTTGGGCGGGGCAGCCTACGAGCAGTACTTC.

V usage is TRBV18 and J usage is TRBJ2-2; TRBD1 matches 8 bases. V gave up 1 base and J gave up 7 bases; unmatched junction bases: 8. The CDR3 has 16 residues. The germline V gene has CDR1 KGHSH and CDR2 LQKENI. For the CDR3, the DNA is TGTGCCAGCTCACCACAGCCAGGGGGCCCCAGCGGGGAGCTGTTTTTT. This translates into CASSPQPGGPSGELFF.

This clone was seen a few times. The junction departs from the called germline gene at one end, perhaps through a read error. The chain carries TRBV18 and TRBJ1-1; possible D gene TRBD1, 5 bases. Germline-derived CDR1 and CDR2 are KGHSH and LQKENI. The CDR3 spans 14 residues. This chain's CDR3 is CASSPPPGITEAFF. The CDR3 nucleotides read TGTGCCAGCTCCCCACCCCCAGGGATCACTGAAGCTTTCTTT.

The chain has TRBV7-2 and TRBJ1-2; 7 bases align to TRBD1. Germline V gene sequence: CDR1 SGHTA, CDR2 FQGNSA. The CDR3 runs 14 residues. Trimming removed 2 bases from V and 8 bases from J; junction bases left unmatched: 8. This CDR3 is CASSLTTGPRGYTF. CDR3 in DNA: TGTGCCAGCAGCTTAACGACAGGGCCCCGGGGCTACACCTTC.

The rearrangement joins TRBV7-7 to TRBJ2-3, with TRBD1 identical over 7 bases. The CDR3 is 13 residues long. From germline, CDR1 is SSHAT and CDR2 FNYEAQ (reference sequence). The trim removed 4 bases at V and 6 bases at J, leaving 4 bases unmatched. The DNA for the CDR3 is TGTGCCAGCAGCTCAGACAGGGATGATACGCAGTATTTT. Translated, it gives CASSSDRDDTQYF.

The chain links TRBV4-1 to TRBJ2-2; 10 bases agree with TRBD1. CDR3 size: 16 residues. Per germline, CDR1 MGHRA and CDR2 YSYEKL. Germline trimming cut 6 bases from V and 0 bases from J; bases unmatched to any gene: 4. The CDR3 loop is CASRPGQGPNTGELFF. In DNA, the CDR3 is TGCGCCAGCAGACCGGGACAGGGGCCGAACACCGGGGAGCTGTTTTTT.

The gene calls are TRBV18 and TRBJ1-1; D perhaps matches TRBD1 (6 bases). The germline V gene encodes CDR1 KGHSH and CDR2 LQKENI. The CDR3 has 13 residues. Deletions cut 3 bases from V and 7 bases from J, with 12 bases between. The CDR3 nucleotides read TGTGCCAGCTCACCTTCGGTACAGGGTGAAGCTTTCTTT. Translation: CASSPSVQGEAFF.

As regards this clone: The same CDR3 is also encoded by other DNA sequences in this sample. This rearrangement joins TRBV5-6 to TRBJ1-6; D is perhaps TRBD1 (6 bases). This CDR3 comprises 14 residues. Germline V lookup: CDR1 SGHDT, CDR2 YYEEEE. Trimming left V 4 bases short and J 7 bases short, with 12 bases between. The CDR3 DNA follows: TGTGCCAGCAGCATCGGACAGCTGAATTCACCCCTCCACTTT. Translated: CASSIGQLNSPLHF.

V usage is TRBV29-1 and J usage is TRBJ2-1, with D perhaps matching TRBD2 (6 bases). There are 14 residues in the CDR3. The germline V gene has CDR1 SQVTM and CDR2 ANQGSEA. V was cut by 6 bases and J by 5 bases, with 17 bases left in between. DNA of the CDR3: TGCAGCGTCCGAAGGCGGGACGCCGACAATGAGCAGTTCTTC. Translation gives CSVRRRDADNEQFF.

This clone was seen more than once but under ten times. V usage is TRBV12-5 and J usage is TRBJ2-2, with a possible D match to TRBD2 (7 bases). V lost 4 bases, J lost 7 bases, and 19 bases lay in between. The CDR3 sequence is 16 residues long. Germline V gene lookup returns CDR1 LGHNT and CDR2 FRNRAP. The CDR3 nucleotides read TGTGCTAGTGGTTCCAATGGGGGGGGGCCGAGCGGGGAGCTGTTTTTT. This translates into CASGSNGGGPSGELFF.

The rearrangement links TRBV5-1 to TRBJ2-7, with D tentatively TRBD1 (5 bases). The ends were cut back, 4 bases at V and 3 bases at J, with 17 bases in the middle. The CDR3 loop spans 15 amino acids. Germline loops: CDR1 SGHRS, CDR2 YFSETQ. The CDR3 bases are TGCGCCAGCAGCCTTATCTCGCAGGGCAACTACGAGCAGTACTTC. This gives the protein CASSLISQGNYEQYF.

This clone was recorded a few times. The rearrangement links TRBV10-1 to TRBJ2-3; maybe TRBD2 (5 bases). V was cut by 8 bases and J by 1 base, with 13 bases left in between. The germline V gene has CDR1 WNHNN and CDR2 SYGVQD (reference sequence). The CDR3 is 14 residues long. The CDR3 sequence is CASSTTPGTDTQYF. CDR3 nucleotide sequence: TGCGCCAGCTCGACTACTCCTGGCACAGATACGCAGTATTTT.

J is TRBJ1-1 and V is TRBV6-5; no clear D. The CDR3 length is 13 residues. The germline V gene has CDR1 MNHEY and CDR2 SVGAGI. V was shortened by 1 base and J by 2 bases, with 5 bases between the two germline ends. The CDR3 DNA is TGTGCCAGCAGTTACTGGCATAACACTGAAGCTTTCTTT. Translation: CASSYWHNTEAFF.

This chain uses TRBV5-1 with TRBJ1-5; 10 bases are shared with TRBD1. The CDR3 consists of 15 residues. Germline V lookup: CDR1 SGHRS, CDR2 YFSETQ. After removal of 0 bases from V and 6 bases from J, the junction contained 3 bases not matched to a gene. CDR3 protein: CASSLGQGASQPQHF. The CDR3 coding sequence is TGCGCCAGCAGCTTGGGACAGGGGGCCAGTCAGCCCCAGCATTTT.

The chain is built from TRBV14 and TRBJ2-3, with 13 nucleotides matching TRBD2. Trimming took 3 bases from V and 2 from J; bases not matched to a gene: 2. The germline CDR1 and CDR2 sequences are SGHDN and FVKESK. The CDR3 is 16 amino acids. CDR3 sequence (DNA): TGTGCCAGCAGCCATGGACTAGCGGGGGACACAGATACGCAGTATTTT. Translated, it gives CASSHGLAGDTDTQYF. Supplemented by reference TRBV14 and TRBJ2-3, the full variable domain reads EAGVTQFPSHSVIEKGQTVTLRCDPISGHDNLYWYRRVMGKEIKFLLHFVKESKQDESGMPNNRFLAERTGGTYSTLKVQPAELEDSGVYFCASSHGLAGDTDTQYFGPGTRLTVL.

The chain uses TRBV2 and TRBJ2-7; 10 nucleotides align to TRBD1. This CDR3 contains 14 residues. Germline values: CDR1 SNHLY, CDR2 FYNNEI. V shed 6 bases, J shed 7 bases, and the junction held 9 bases outside the gene matches. The CDR3 DNA reads as TGTGCCAGCAGACAGGGACAGGGGAACGTTGAGCAGTACTTC. Translated, it gives CASRQGQGNVEQYF.

This clone was picked up one time. CDR3 coding DNA: TGTGCCAGTAGTATGGTGAGCACCCCAGAGACCCAGTACTTC. The encoded protein is CASSMVSTPETQYF. The chain combines TRBV19 with TRBJ2-5; D is uncertain. V was clipped by 3 bases and J by 4 bases, with 12 bases between them. The germline V gene encodes CDR1 LNHDA and CDR2 SQIVND (reference sequence). CDR3 length: 14 residues.

The V call is TRBV29-1, the J call TRBJ2-7; D unclear. Germline-derived CDR1 and CDR2 are SQVTM and ANQGSEA. Trimming took off 6 bases at V and 0 bases at J, with 12 bases between the two ends. The CDR3 is made up of 13 amino acids. CDR3 in DNA: TGCAGCGTCGTCTCAGGTTACTCCTACGAGCAGTACTTC. This sequence encodes CSVVSGYSYEQYF.

CDR3 in DNA: TGTGCCAGCAGCTTGGTTTTAGGGGCAGGGCAGCCCCAGCATTTT. Translating gives CASSLVLGAGQPQHF. The chain carries TRBV5-8 and TRBJ1-5, with a possible D match to TRBD1 (5 bases). With 0 bases removed from V and 7 bases from J, the gap between germline ends came to 14 bases. This CDR3 has 15 residues. CDR1 SGHTS and CDR2 YDEGEE come from the germline V gene.

V is TRBV18 and J is TRBJ2-3, with 9 positions matching TRBD1. V trimming: 2 bases; J trimming: 1 base; junction bases outside the gene matches: 4. Per the germline V gene, CDR1 is KGHSH and CDR2 is LQKENI. The CDR3 sequence is 16 residues long. The CDR3 DNA follows: TGTGCCAGCTCACCAATGCGGACAGGGGGCACAGATACGCAGTATTTT. Its translation is CASSPMRTGGTDTQYF.

V usage is TRBV18 and J usage is TRBJ2-7; 8 bases line up with TRBD1. The CDR3 is 16 amino acids. J gave up 2 bases and V 0 bases, and 6 bases lay outside the gene matches. Germline CDR1 is KGHSH and CDR2 is LQKENI. The CDR3: CASSPPIGTGPYEQYF. DNA for the CDR3: TGTGCCAGCTCACCACCAATTGGGACAGGACCCTACGAGCAGTACTTC.